The 5 T cell receptor beta chains listed next were all sequenced from one sample in a study of CD8 T cells in Susac syndrome. cDNA came from roughly 0.53 to 1 ug RNA primed by random hexamers. MiXCR was run by TCRdb on the immunoSEQ multiplex PCR reads, yielding one entry per CDR3 protein. This sample has around 190,000 distinct CDR3 sequences, with around 95% found just once. Sample: CD4+ T cells from PBMCs. These receptors came from a human donor in good health.

V usage is TRBV5-4 and J usage is TRBJ2-5; D ambiguous. CDR1 is SGHNT and CDR2 is YYREEE in the germline V gene (reference sequence). CDR3 length equals 15 residues. V was clipped by 0 bases and J by 1 base, with 10 bases between them. The CDR3 loop is CASSLAKGVQETQYF. The CDR3 bases are TGTGCCAGCAGCTTGGCCAAGGGTGTCCAAGAGACCCAGTACTTC.

In this sample, this clonotype turned up once. The genes are TRBV7-2 and TRBJ2-7; D assignment may be TRBD1 or TRBD2 (5 bases each). CDR3 length: 15 amino acids. The V end was cut by 0 bases, the J end by 4 bases, with 13 bases between. Germline CDR1 and CDR2: SGHTA and FQGNSA. The CDR3 nucleotides read TGTGCCAGCAGCTTAGCCGGGACCGACCCGTACGAGCAGTACTTC. It codes for CASSLAGTDPYEQYF.

The V gene is TRBV7-9, the J gene TRBJ1-2, with TRBD1 matching 7 bases. J was trimmed by 0 bases and V by 6 bases; bases with no gene match: 7. Germline V gene data show CDR1 as SEHNR and CDR2 as FQNEAQ (reference sequence). The CDR3 runs 15 residues. CDR3 loop: CASRADRAPNYGYTF. The CDR3 DNA sequence: TGTGCCAGCAGGGCCGACAGGGCTCCTAACTATGGCTACACCTTC.

This clonotype has only one observation. The chain employs TRBV27 and TRBJ2-1, with D maybe TRBD1 (5 bases). This CDR3 region has 15 residues. The germline V gene encodes CDR1 MNHEY and CDR2 SMNVEV (reference sequence). V shed 4 bases and J shed 7 bases, with 17 bases lying between them. The CDR3 DNA is TGTGCCAGCAGTTCGCCTACAGGATTGGGGAATGAGCAGTTCTTC. It yields the protein CASSSPTGLGNEQFF.

This chain uses TRBV29-1 with TRBJ1-2, with TRBD1 matching 7 bases. The ends lost 2 bases at V and 9 bases at J; junction bases unmatched: 9. From germline, CDR1 is SQVTM and CDR2 ANQGSEA. The CDR3 loop spans 13 amino acids. CDR3 residues: CSVELGGLIRYTF. The CDR3 bases are TGCAGCGTTGAACTAGGGGGCCTTATCCGCTACACCTTC.